Below, 29 T cell receptor beta chains from the same sample are listed, as sequenced in a study of blood T cell repertoires in COVID-19. Sequencing was performed with immunoSEQ multiplex PCR; in TCRdb, only in-frame clones are kept and a portion is missing. The sample lists a few hundred thousand clones; roughly four fifths were seen once. The sample consisted of PBMCs or T cells enriched from blood (not recorded which). All receptors come from a woman in her forties or fifties who had recovered from COVID-19.

The CDR3 DNA is TGTGCCAGCAGTTTTACCGGGACTACCCTCACAGATACGCAGTATTTT. Translated, it gives CASSFTGTTLTDTQYF. The chain has TRBV2 and TRBJ2-3; the match to TRBD2 covers 7 bases. The CDR3 contains 16 residues. Germline loops: CDR1 SNHLY, CDR2 FYNNEI. J lost 2 bases, V lost 5 bases, and 10 bases had no gene match.

The chain has TRBV19 and TRBJ1-1; maybe TRBD1 (5 bases). Germline V CDR1 and CDR2: LNHDA, SQIVND (reference sequence). The ends were cut back, 4 bases at V and 2 bases at J, with 11 bases in the middle. CDR3 length: 14 amino acids. CDR3 coding DNA: TGTGCCAGTAGTAAGACAGTTTTAAACACTGAAGCTTTCTTT. Its translation: CASSKTVLNTEAFF.

The chain has TRBV19 and TRBJ1-2; D ambiguous. Germline V gene lookup returns CDR1 LNHDA and CDR2 SQIVND (reference sequence). Trimming cost V 6 bases and J 6 bases, with 20 bases left between them. This CDR3 has 15 amino acids. CDR3 nucleotides: TGTGCCAGTAGGCCCGGGCGGAGGTTCGGGGATGGCTACACCTTC. It codes for CASRPGRRFGDGYTF. Full variable domain (remainder filled in from reference TRBV19 and TRBJ1-2): DGGITQSPKYLFRKEGQNVTLSCEQNLNHDAMYWYRQDPGQGLRLIYYSQIVNDFQKGDIAEGYSVSREKKESFPLTVTSAQKNPTAFYLCASRPGRRFGDGYTFGSGTRLTVV.

A single count supports this clone. This chain connects TRBV5-1 to TRBJ1-1; 11 nucleotides match TRBD1. V dropped 0 bases and J dropped 7; count of bases not matched to a gene: 5. In germline, CDR1 is SGHRS, CDR2 YFSETQ. The CDR3 covers 15 residues. The CDR3 sequence is CASSLGTGGRIEAFF. DNA for the CDR3: TGCGCCAGCAGCTTGGGGACAGGGGGCAGAATTGAAGCTTTCTTT.

J is TRBJ1-6 and V is TRBV7-9; D possibly corresponds to TRBD1 (6 bases). The V gene's germline CDR1 is SEHNR and CDR2 FQNEAQ (reference sequence). The length of the CDR3 is 16 residues. Trimming removed 2 bases at V and 9 bases at J, with 17 bases between. CDR3 sequence: CASSLSPPGQLSPLHF. The CDR3 bases are TGTGCCAGCAGCTTATCTCCCCCCGGACAGCTTTCACCCCTCCACTTT.

This clone came up many times. The CDR3 nucleotides read TGTGCCAGCTCACCACCCTCCCAGGGCGGATTAAGAGGCTACACCTTC. Its translation is CASSPPSQGGLRGYTF. The chain joins TRBV18 to TRBJ1-2; D is possibly TRBD1 (5 bases). The V and J ends lost 0 bases and 8 bases respectively, with 19 bases between them. The germline V gene encodes CDR1 KGHSH and CDR2 LQKENI. The CDR3 consists of 16 residues.

About this clone itself: The final CDR3 position lacks the conserved phenylalanine or tryptophan, pointing to a likely read error. The limits of the CDR3 on the DNA are not certain, so only TCRdb's listed CDR3 is given. V usage is TRBV3-1 (or the pseudogene TRBV3-2) and J usage is TRBJ1-1. The CDR3 is 10 residues long, ends included. Germline CDR1 reads LGHDT; CDR2 reads YNNKEL (reference sequence). The CDR3 region is CASSHRRGPR.

This clone appeared a single time. The V call is TRBV7-8, the J call TRBJ1-4; D may be TRBD1 (5 bases). Germline CDR1 and CDR2: SGHVS and FQNEAQ. Deletions cut 6 bases from V and 3 bases from J, with 14 bases between. This CDR3 has 15 amino acids. CDR3 amino acids: CASSQSGIPNEKLFF. CDR3 coding DNA: TGTGCCAGCAGTCAATCAGGGATCCCTAATGAAAAACTGTTTTTT.

This rearrangement joins TRBV27 to TRBJ1-5; the match to TRBD1 covers 10 bases. The CDR3 is 15 amino acids. J lost 7 bases, V lost 10 bases, and 13 bases had no gene match. The germline V gene has CDR1 MNHEY and CDR2 SMNVEV (reference sequence). The CDR3 DNA reads as TGTGCCACATCCGGGACAGGGGTTTTAATGCAGCCCCAGCATTTT. It codes for CATSGTGVLMQPQHF.

Here the CDR3 DNA reads TGTGCCAGCTCACCACGAGCCACGCCGTACTATGGCTACACCTTC. This translates into CASSPRATPYYGYTF. The chain is built from TRBV18 and TRBJ1-2, with D uncertain. With 1 base removed from V and 3 bases from J, the gap between germline ends came to 12 bases. This CDR3 is 15 amino acids long. The germline V gene encodes CDR1 KGHSH and CDR2 LQKENI.

The gene calls are TRBV7-9 and TRBJ2-7, with 7 bases fitting TRBD1. The ends lost 5 bases at V and 2 bases at J; junction bases unmatched: 9. CDR1 is SEHNR and CDR2 is FQNEAQ in the germline V gene (reference sequence). This CDR3 has 15 amino acids. The CDR3 is CASSLGQAGPYEQYF. DNA for the CDR3: TGTGCCAGCAGCCTAGGACAGGCTGGGCCCTACGAGCAGTACTTC.

The rearrangement uses TRBV5-1 and TRBJ2-7, with 9 bases that match TRBD1. The CDR3 extends over 14 amino acids. The ends lost 3 bases at V and 4 bases at J; junction bases unmatched: 5. Germline CDR1 is SGHRS and CDR2 is YFSETQ. The CDR3 here is CASSWGQGNYEQYF. DNA for the CDR3: TGCGCCAGCAGCTGGGGACAGGGTAATTACGAGCAGTACTTC.

The table lists this clone with a count of one. V and J are TRBV7-9 and TRBJ1-4, with 7 bases that match TRBD1. The V and J ends lost 5 bases and 7 bases, in that order; junction bases with no gene match: 10. The germline V gene encodes CDR1 SEHNR and CDR2 FQNEAQ (reference sequence). The CDR3 length is 15 residues. The CDR3 DNA sequence: TGTGCCAGCAGCGCGGAACAGGGGATGGGTGAAAAACTGTTTTTT. This codes for CASSAEQGMGEKLFF.

The rearrangement uses TRBV7-2 and TRBJ2-1; TRBD2 matches at 9 bases. With 1 base clipped from V and 0 bases from J, the junction kept 4 bases outside the gene matches. This CDR3 is 17 amino acids long. Germline V lookup: CDR1 SGHTA, CDR2 FQGNSA. CDR3 sequence reads: CASSLVSGGLSYNEQFF. CDR3 in DNA: TGTGCCAGCAGCTTAGTCAGCGGGGGGCTCTCCTACAATGAGCAGTTCTTC.

The rearrangement links TRBV7-3 to TRBJ1-1; tentative D call: TRBD1 (6 bases). CDR3 length equals 15 residues. Deletions cut 4 bases from V and 3 bases from J, with 15 bases between. Germline V CDR1 and CDR2: SGHTA, FQGTGA. This CDR3 is CASSSDSLRHTEAFF. For the CDR3, the DNA is TGTGCCAGCAGCTCGGACAGCCTGAGGCACACTGAAGCTTTCTTT.

CDR3 region: CASKMRGASPEAFF. The CDR3 DNA reads as TGTGCCAGCAAGATGCGGGGGGCTAGCCCTGAAGCTTTCTTT. This chain uses TRBV5-6 with TRBJ1-1; possible D gene TRBD1, 6 bases. Germline V lookup: CDR1 SGHDT, CDR2 YYEEEE. Trimming stripped 6 bases from V and 6 bases from J, with 18 bases between. This CDR3 region has 14 residues.

CDR3 sequence reads: CASRAGYYGYTF. The DNA for the CDR3 is TGTGCCAGCAGGGCGGGCTACTATGGCTACACCTTC. The chain carries TRBV5-6 and TRBJ1-2; D unclear. The CDR3 consists of 12 residues. CDR1 is SGHDT, CDR2 YYEEEE, per germline. The V gene lost 5 bases and the J gene lost 3 bases, with 8 bases spanning the gap.

The rearrangement links TRBV11-3 to TRBJ1-4; D is unclear. Trimming cost V 5 bases and J 10 bases, with 17 bases left between them. This CDR3 region has 14 residues. Germline CDR1 reads SGHNT; CDR2 reads YENEEA. Written as DNA, the CDR3 is TGTGCCAGCAGCGAAAGAGGGCAGCCGGCAAAACTGTTTTTT. Its protein is CASSERGQPAKLFF. The complete variable domain, with remaining parts taken from reference TRBV11-3 and TRBJ1-4, reads EAGVVQSPRYKIIEKKQPVAFWCNPISGHNTLYWYLQNLGQGPELLIRYENEEAVDDSQLPKDRFSAERLKGVDSTLKIQPAELGDSAVYLCASSERGQPAKLFFGSGTQLSVL.

The chain is built from TRBV27 and TRBJ2-7; unclear D gene. Germline V CDR1 and CDR2: MNHEY, SMNVEV (reference sequence). Trimming took 4 bases from V and 3 from J, leaving 13 bases between them. CDR3 length: 14 residues. In nucleotides, the CDR3 is TGTGCCAGCAGTTCCGGGTCGTCTCTCTACGAGCAGTACTTC. Translated, it gives CASSSGSSLYEQYF.

The rearrangement joins TRBV5-5 to TRBJ1-4, with no clear D. Germline V lookup: CDR1 SGHKS, CDR2 YYEKEE (reference sequence). The ends were cut back, 3 bases at V and 0 bases at J, with 6 bases in the middle. CDR3 size: 14 residues. The CDR3 coding sequence is TGTGCCAGCAGCTCGGTCCCAACTAATGAAAAACTGTTTTTT. Residues: CASSSVPTNEKLFF.

This chain joins TRBV4-2 and TRBJ2-3; TRBD2 aligns across 11 bases. Germline CDR1 is LGHNA and CDR2 is YNFKEQ. There are 19 residues in the CDR3. After removal of 0 bases from V and 2 bases from J, the junction contained 10 bases not matched to a gene. The CDR3 DNA is TGTGCCAGCAGCCAAGAATTAGCGGGGGGGACGCTGGTCACAGATACGCAGTATTTT. As protein: CASSQELAGGTLVTDTQYF.

CDR3 in amino acids: CASTWTGGTGELFF. The CDR3 DNA reads TGTGCCAGCACCTGGACAGGGGGAACCGGGGAGCTGTTTTTT. This chain connects TRBV2 to TRBJ2-2; TRBD1 agrees at 10 bases. The V and J ends lost 7 bases and 5 bases, in that order; junction bases with no gene match: 4. The germline gives CDR1 SNHLY, CDR2 FYNNEI. The CDR3 is made up of 14 amino acids.

This chain links TRBV7-8 with TRBJ2-7, with TRBD1 matching over 7 bases. The CDR3 has 16 amino acids. Germline values: CDR1 SGHVS, CDR2 FQNEAQ. V lost 3 bases to trimming and J lost 1 base; unmatched junction nucleotides: 9. CDR3 sequence reads: CASSFDRATLSYEQYF. CDR3 DNA sequence: TGTGCCAGCAGCTTTGACAGGGCAACCCTGTCCTACGAGCAGTACTTC.

The chain employs TRBV30 and TRBJ1-3; D not resolved. Trimming left V 5 bases short and J 7 bases short, with 12 bases between. The CDR3 consists of 12 residues. Germline-derived CDR1 and CDR2 are GTSNPN and SVGIG (reference sequence). DNA of the CDR3: TGTGCCTGGCGTGGACTCGGGAACACCATATATTTT. It translates to CAWRGLGNTIYF.

The CDR3 is CASSLVISGGRSYNEQFF. The CDR3 bases are TGCGCCAGCAGCTTGGTTATTAGCGGGGGCCGTTCCTACAATGAGCAGTTCTTC. The chain carries TRBV5-1 and TRBJ2-1; 9 bases line up with TRBD2. With 0 bases clipped from V and 1 base from J, the junction kept 8 bases outside the gene matches. Germline V gives CDR1 SGHRS, CDR2 YFSETQ. The CDR3 covers 18 residues.

This sequence joins TRBV5-4 and TRBJ2-5, with 7 bases that match TRBD2. The CDR3 extends over 13 amino acids. CDR1 SGHNT and CDR2 YYREEE come from the germline V gene (reference sequence). V gave up 4 bases and J gave up 5 bases; unmatched junction bases: 5. The CDR3 DNA reads as TGTGCCAGCAGCACCCGGGGGGAGGAGACCCAGTACTTC. It is translated as CASSTRGEETQYF.

The gene calls are TRBV20-1 and TRBJ2-5; D remains unclear. Germline lookup yields CDR1 DFQATT and CDR2 SNEGSKA (reference sequence). The CDR3 is 14 residues long. V lost 3 bases and J 2 bases, leaving 13 bases between the germline ends. The CDR3 protein is CSASVSPYQETQYF. The CDR3, as DNA: TGCAGTGCTAGTGTTTCCCCGTATCAAGAGACCCAGTACTTC.

The V and J genes are TRBV2 and TRBJ2-1; D gene unclear. Germline lookup yields CDR1 SNHLY and CDR2 FYNNEI. The ends were cut back, 2 bases at V and 6 bases at J, with 14 bases in the middle. CDR3 length: 15 amino acids. The CDR3 DNA reads TGTGCCAGCAGTGAAAGCCTAGACCCCGGCAATGAGCAGTTCTTC. Protein product: CASSESLDPGNEQFF.

V usage is TRBV5-4 and J usage is TRBJ2-1; D perhaps matches TRBD2 (7 bases). CDR3 length: 15 residues. V lost 4 bases, J lost 7 bases, and 18 bases lay in between. Germline lookup yields CDR1 SGHNT and CDR2 YYREEE (reference sequence). The CDR3 nucleotides are TGTGCCAGCAGCGAAGCGTCGGAGGGGGGGAATGAGCAGTTCTTC. It codes for CASSEASEGGNEQFF.